The present entry profiles one T cell receptor beta chain with its context. This sample is drawn from a study of blood T cell repertoires in COVID-19. On the study more broadly: Samples came from the United States, Italy and Spain, spanning acute and convalescent COVID-19.

Looked up from germline, CDR1 is ENHRY and CDR2 is SYGVKD. This CDR3 is built from 18 residues. J gave up 6 bases and V 0 bases, and 12 bases lay outside the gene matches. Clones were sequenced by immunoSEQ multiplex PCR, and TCRdb holds only the in-frame ones, with some missing. Seen here are a few hundred thousand clones, roughly nine tenths observed once, and the top ten hold about 0.93%. The chain couples TRBV10-3 to TRBJ1-4; 8 nucleotides agree with TRBD1. The sequence came from a woman aged 25 to 39 who had recovered from COVID-19. The sequenced sample was PBMCs or T cells enriched from blood (not recorded which). The CDR3 sequence is CAISESWTGNNEDEKLFF. The CDR3 DNA reads as TGTGCCATCAGTGAGTCATGGACAGGGAATAATGAGGATGAAAAACTGTTTTTT.